This T cell receptor beta chain derives from a study of healthy donors' naive CD4 and CD8 T cells. TCR libraries were built from about 500 ng of total RNA by linear amplification. TCRdb analysed the reads with MiXCR anew, one entry per CDR3 protein. The sample contains about 180,000 distinct CDR3 sequences, around 74% of which appear only once. Looked up from germline, CDR1 is DFQATT and CDR2 is SNEGSKA (reference sequence). The CDR3 is 14 residues long. The chain joins TRBV20-1 to TRBJ2-7; 7 bases agree with TRBD1. Sequenced: naive CD4+ and CD8+ T cells sorted from blood, pooled from several donors. The TCR was taken from a pool of human donors in good health; the sample pools cells from several healthy donors. CDR3 DNA: TGCAGCCCCGGAGCCGGGACAGAATCCTACGAGCAGTACTTC. Translation gives CSPGAGTESYEQYF.